The clone carrying this T cell receptor beta chain was counted a few times. Germline V gene data show CDR1 as SGHAT and CDR2 as FQNNGV. Germline trimming cut 5 bases from V and 6 bases from J; bases unmatched to any gene: 5. The CDR3 consists of 13 residues. This specimen belongs to a study of T cell changes during pregnancy in multiple sclerosis. Only in-frame clones appear in the TCRdb table, and some are missing; sequencing was by immunoSEQ multiplex PCR. The table shows tens of thousands of clones, with about nine tenths occurring only once. The sequencing used peripheral blood, collected in the first trimester of pregnancy. The rearrangement links TRBV11-2 to TRBJ1-1; TRBD1 aligns across 8 bases. The TCR originated in a female donor with multiple sclerosis, enrolled in a pregnancy study. The CDR3, as DNA: TGTGCCAGCAGCCCGACAGGGGATCCTGAAGCTTTCTTT. As protein: CASSPTGDPEAFF.